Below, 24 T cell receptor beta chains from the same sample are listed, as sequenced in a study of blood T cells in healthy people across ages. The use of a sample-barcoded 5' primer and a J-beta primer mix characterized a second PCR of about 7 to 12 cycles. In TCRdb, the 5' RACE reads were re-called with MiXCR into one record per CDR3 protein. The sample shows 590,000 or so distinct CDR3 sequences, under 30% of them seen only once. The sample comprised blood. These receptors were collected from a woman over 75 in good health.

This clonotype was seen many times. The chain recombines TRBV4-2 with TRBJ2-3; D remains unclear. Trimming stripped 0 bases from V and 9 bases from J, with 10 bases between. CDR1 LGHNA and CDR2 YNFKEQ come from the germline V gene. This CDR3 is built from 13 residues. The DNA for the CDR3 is TGTGCCAGCAGCCAAGATCGAATGGGAACGCAGTATTTT. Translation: CASSQDRMGTQYF.

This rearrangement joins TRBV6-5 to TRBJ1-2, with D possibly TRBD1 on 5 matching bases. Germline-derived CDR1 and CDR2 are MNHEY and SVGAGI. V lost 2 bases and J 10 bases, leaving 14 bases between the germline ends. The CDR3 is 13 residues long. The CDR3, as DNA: TGTGCCAGCAGTTACAGCGCAGGGTTTGACTACACCTTC. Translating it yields CASSYSAGFDYTF.

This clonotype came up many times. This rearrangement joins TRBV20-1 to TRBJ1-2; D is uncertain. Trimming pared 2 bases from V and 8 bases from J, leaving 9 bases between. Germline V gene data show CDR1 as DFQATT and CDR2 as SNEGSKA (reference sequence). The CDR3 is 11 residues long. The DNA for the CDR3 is TGCAGTGCTAGATCGGGTGCCGGCTACACCTTC. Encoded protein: CSARSGAGYTF.

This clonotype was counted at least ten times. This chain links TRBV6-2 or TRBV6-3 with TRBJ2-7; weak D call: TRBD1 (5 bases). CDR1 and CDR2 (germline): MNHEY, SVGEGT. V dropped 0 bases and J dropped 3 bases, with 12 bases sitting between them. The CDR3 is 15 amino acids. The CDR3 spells CASSYSYPTGYEQYF. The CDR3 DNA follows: TGTGCCAGCAGTTACTCGTACCCAACAGGCTACGAGCAGTACTTC.

CDR3 bases: TGCAGTGCTAGACCAGGGGGAGGAATAGATACGCAGTATTTT. Its protein product is CSARPGGGIDTQYF. The chain joins TRBV20-1 to TRBJ2-3; D may be TRBD1 (7 bases). Germline V CDR1 and CDR2: DFQATT, SNEGSKA (reference sequence). The CDR3 spans 14 residues. Trimming stripped 2 bases from V and 5 bases from J, with 14 bases between.

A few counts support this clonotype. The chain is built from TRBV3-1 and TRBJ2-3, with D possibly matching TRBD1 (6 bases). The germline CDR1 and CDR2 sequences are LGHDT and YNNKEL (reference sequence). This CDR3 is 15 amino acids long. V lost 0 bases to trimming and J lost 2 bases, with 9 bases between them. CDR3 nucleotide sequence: TGTGCCAGCAGCCAAGAGGGGGCTTTCACAGATACGCAGTATTTT. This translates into CASSQEGAFTDTQYF.

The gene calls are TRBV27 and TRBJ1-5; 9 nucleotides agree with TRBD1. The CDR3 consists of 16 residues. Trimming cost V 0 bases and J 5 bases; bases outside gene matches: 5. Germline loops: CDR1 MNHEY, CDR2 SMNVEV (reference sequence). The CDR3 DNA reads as TGTGCCAGCAGTTTATCCGCCGGGACAGGGCATCAGCCCCAGCATTTT. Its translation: CASSLSAGTGHQPQHF.

The CDR3 here is CSATTGVGLDTGELFF. The CDR3 DNA is TGCAGTGCTACCACAGGGGTTGGACTCGACACCGGGGAGCTGTTTTTT. V and J are TRBV20-1 and TRBJ2-2; TRBD1 matches 7 bases. CDR1 and CDR2 (germline): DFQATT, SNEGSKA (reference sequence). CDR3 length equals 16 residues. V lost 4 bases to trimming and J lost 3 bases; unmatched junction nucleotides: 11.

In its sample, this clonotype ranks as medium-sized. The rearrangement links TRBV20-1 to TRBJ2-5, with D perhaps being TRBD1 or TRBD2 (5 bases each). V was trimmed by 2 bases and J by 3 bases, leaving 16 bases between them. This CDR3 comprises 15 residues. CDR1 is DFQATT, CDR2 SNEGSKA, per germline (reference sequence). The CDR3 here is CSARIRDGDEETQYF. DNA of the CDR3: TGCAGTGCTAGAATCCGGGACGGGGACGAAGAGACCCAGTACTTC.

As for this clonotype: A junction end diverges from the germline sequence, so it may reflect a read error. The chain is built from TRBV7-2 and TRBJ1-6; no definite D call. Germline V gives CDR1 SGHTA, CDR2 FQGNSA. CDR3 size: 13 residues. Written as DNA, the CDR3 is TGTGCCAGCAGCTTAGGAATTAATTCACCCCCCCACTTT. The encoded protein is CASSLGINSPPHF.

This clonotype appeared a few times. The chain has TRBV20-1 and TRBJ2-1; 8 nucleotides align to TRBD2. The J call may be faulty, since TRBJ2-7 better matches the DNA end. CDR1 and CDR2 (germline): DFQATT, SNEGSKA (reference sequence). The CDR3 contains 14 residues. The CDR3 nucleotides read TGCAGTGCTAGGGGACTAGGATCCTACAATGAGCAGTACTTC. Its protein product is CSARGLGSYNEQYF.

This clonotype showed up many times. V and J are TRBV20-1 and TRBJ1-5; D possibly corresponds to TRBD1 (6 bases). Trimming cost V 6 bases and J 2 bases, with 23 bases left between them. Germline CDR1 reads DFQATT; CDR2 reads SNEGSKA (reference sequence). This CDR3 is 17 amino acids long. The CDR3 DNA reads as TGCAGTGCCCTCACCGGGGCGGGGGCTTTGGGCAATCAGCCCCAGCATTTT. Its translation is CSALTGAGALGNQPQHF.

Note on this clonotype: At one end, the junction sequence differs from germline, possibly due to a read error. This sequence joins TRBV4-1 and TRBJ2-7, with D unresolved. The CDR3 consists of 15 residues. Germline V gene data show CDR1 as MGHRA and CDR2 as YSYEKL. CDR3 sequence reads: CASSQGLMETYEQYF. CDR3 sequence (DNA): TGCGCTAGCAGCCAAGGCCTGATGGAGACCTACGAGCAGTACTTC.

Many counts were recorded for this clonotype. In nucleotides, the CDR3 is TGTGCCAGCACCCAGGGGGCAGCTCAGCCCCAGCATTTT. It translates to CASTQGAAQPQHF. The rearrangement joins TRBV7-2 to TRBJ1-5; 8 nucleotides match TRBD1. The trim removed 7 bases at V and 6 bases at J, leaving 5 bases unmatched. This CDR3 region has 13 residues. Germline CDR1 SGHTA, CDR2 FQGNSA. The whole variable domain, filled in from reference TRBV7-2 and TRBJ1-5, reads GAGVSQSPSNKVTEKGKDVELRCDPISGHTALYWYRQSLGQGLEFLIYFQGNSAPDKSGLPSDRFSAERTGGSVSTLTIQRTQQEDSAVYLCASTQGAAQPQHFGDGTRLSIL.

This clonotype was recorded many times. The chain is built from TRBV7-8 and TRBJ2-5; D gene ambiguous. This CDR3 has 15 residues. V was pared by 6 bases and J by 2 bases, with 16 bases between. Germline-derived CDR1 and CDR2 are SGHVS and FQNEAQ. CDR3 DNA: TGTGCCAGCAGGCCCGTTGGAGCCCGGCAAGAGACCCAGTACTTC. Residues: CASRPVGARQETQYF.

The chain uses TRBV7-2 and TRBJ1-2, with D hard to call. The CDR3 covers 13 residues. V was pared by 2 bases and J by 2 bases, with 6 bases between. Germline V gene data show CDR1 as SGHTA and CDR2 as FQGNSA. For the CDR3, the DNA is TGTGCCAGCAGCTTATATGGGAACTATGGCTACACCTTC. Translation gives CASSLYGNYGYTF.

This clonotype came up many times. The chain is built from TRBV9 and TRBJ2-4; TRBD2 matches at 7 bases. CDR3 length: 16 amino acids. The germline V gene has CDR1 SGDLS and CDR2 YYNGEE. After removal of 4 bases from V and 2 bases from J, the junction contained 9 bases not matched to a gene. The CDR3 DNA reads TGTGCCAGCAGCCCCAGCGGGGCAGGGACCAAAAACATTCAGTACTTC. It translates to CASSPSGAGTKNIQYF.

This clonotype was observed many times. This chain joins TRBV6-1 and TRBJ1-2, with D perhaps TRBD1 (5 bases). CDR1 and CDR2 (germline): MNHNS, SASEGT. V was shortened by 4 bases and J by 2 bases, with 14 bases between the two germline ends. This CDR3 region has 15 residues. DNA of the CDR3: TGTGCCAGCAGTGGACCGGGACGCCCAAACTATGGCTACACCTTC. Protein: CASSGPGRPNYGYTF.

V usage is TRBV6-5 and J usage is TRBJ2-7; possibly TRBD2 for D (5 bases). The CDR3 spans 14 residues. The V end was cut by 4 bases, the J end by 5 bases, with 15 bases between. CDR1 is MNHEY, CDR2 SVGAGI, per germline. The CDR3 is CASSSGLLPHEQYF. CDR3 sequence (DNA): TGTGCCAGCAGTTCTGGACTTCTCCCCCACGAGCAGTACTTC.

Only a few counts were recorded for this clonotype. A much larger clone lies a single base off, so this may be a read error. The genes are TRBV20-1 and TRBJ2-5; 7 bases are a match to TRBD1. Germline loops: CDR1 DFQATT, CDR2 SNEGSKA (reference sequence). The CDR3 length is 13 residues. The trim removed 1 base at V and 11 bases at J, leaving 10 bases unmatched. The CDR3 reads CSARGRTGVEQYF. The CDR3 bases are TGCAGTGCTAGAGGCCGAACAGGGGTTGAGCAGTACTTC.

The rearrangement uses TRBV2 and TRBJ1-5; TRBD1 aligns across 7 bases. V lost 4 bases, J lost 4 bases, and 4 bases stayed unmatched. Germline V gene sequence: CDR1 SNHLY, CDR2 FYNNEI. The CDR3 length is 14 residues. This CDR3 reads CASSAGGGNQPQHF. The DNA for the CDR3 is TGTGCCAGCAGTGCAGGGGGGGGGAATCAGCCCCAGCATTTT.

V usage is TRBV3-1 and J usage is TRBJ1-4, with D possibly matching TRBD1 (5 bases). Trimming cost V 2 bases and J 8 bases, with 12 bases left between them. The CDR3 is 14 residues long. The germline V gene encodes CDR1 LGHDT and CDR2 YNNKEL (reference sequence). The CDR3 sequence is CASSQRRSGEKLFF. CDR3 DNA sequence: TGTGCCAGCAGCCAAAGGCGGTCAGGGGAAAAACTGTTTTTT.

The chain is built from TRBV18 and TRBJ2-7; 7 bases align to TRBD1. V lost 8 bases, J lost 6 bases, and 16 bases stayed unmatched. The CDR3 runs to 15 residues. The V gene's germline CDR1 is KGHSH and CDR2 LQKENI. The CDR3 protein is CASPQSGQGVFEQYF. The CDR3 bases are TGTGCCAGCCCACAGTCCGGGCAGGGGGTTTTCGAGCAGTACTTC.

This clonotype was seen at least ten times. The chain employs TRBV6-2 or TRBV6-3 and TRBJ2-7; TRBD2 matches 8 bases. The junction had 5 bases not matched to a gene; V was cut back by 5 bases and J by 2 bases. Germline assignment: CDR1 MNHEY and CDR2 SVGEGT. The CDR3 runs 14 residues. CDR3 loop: CASSSGGRTYEQYF. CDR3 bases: TGTGCCAGCAGTAGCGGGGGCCGAACCTACGAGCAGTACTTC.